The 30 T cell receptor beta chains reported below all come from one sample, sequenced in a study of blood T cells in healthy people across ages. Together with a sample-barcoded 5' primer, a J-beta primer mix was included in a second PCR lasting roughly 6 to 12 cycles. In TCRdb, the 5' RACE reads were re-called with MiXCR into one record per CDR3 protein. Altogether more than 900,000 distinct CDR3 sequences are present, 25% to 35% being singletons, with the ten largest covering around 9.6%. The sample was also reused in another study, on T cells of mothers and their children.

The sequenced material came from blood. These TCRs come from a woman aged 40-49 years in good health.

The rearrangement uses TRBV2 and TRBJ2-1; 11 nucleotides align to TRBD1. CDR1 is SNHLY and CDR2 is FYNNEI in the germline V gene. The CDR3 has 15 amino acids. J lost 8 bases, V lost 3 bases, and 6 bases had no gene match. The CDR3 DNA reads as TGTGCCAGCAGTGACCAAGGACAGGGGGCTGATGAGCAGTTCTTC. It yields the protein CASSDQGQGADEQFF. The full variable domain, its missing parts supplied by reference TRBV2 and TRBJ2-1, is EPEVTQTPSHQVTQMGQEVILRCVPISNHLYFYWYRQILGQKVEFLVSFYNNEISEKSEIFDDQFSVERPDGSNFTLKIRSTKLEDSAMYFCASSDQGQGADEQFFGPGTRLTVL.

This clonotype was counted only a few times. The CDR3 DNA sequence: TGCAGCGTTGAAGGGACAGGGGGACAGCCCCAGCATTTT. It codes for CSVEGTGGQPQHF. V is TRBV29-1 and J is TRBJ1-5; 10 positions match TRBD1. This CDR3 comprises 13 residues. V shed 1 base and J 7 bases; nucleotides not matched to a gene: 1. Per germline, CDR1 SQVTM and CDR2 ANQGSEA. The whole variable domain, remainder taken from reference TRBV29-1 and TRBJ1-5, is SAVISQKPSRDICQRGTSLTIQCQVDSQVTMMFWYRQQPGQSLTLIATANQGSEATYESGFVIDKFPISRPNLTFSTLTVSNMSPEDSSIYLCSVEGTGGQPQHFGDGTRLSIL.

CDR3 DNA: TGTGCCAGCAGTTTACCTTATCATCCCAGAATCAGGGCGACAGATACGCAGTATTTT. Translated: CASSLPYHPRIRATDTQYF. The chain employs TRBV28 and TRBJ2-3; D might be TRBD1 (5 bases). There are 19 residues in the CDR3. Germline CDR1 MDHEN, CDR2 SYDVKM. V was shortened by 2 bases and J by 3 bases, with 24 bases between the two germline ends.

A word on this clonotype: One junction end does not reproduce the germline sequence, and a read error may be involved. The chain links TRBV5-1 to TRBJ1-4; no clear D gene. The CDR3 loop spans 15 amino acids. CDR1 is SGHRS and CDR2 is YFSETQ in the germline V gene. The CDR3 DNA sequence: TGCGCCAGCAGCGGTTGGGTAGGAGGGAATGAAACACTGTTTTTT. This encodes CASSGWVGGNETLFF.

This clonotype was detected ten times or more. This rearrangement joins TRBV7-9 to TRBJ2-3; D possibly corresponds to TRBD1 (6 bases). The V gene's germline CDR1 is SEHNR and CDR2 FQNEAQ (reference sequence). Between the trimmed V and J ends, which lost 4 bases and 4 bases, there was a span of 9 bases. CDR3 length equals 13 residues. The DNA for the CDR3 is TGTGCCAGCAGCTCCAGGGGACCAGATACGCAGTATTTT. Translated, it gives CASSSRGPDTQYF.

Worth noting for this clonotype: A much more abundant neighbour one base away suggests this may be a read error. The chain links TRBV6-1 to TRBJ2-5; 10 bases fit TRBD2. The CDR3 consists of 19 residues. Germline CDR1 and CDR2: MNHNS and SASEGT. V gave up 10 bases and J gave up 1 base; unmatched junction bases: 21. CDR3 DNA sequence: TGTGCCAACAGCGGGGACACAGGACTAGCGGAAACTATCCAAGAGACCCAGTACTTC. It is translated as CANSGDTGLAETIQETQYF.

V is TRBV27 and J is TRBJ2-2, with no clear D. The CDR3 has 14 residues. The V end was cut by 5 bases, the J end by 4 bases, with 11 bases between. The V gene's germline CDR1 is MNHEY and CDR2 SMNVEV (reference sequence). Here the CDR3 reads CASSAKIATGELFF. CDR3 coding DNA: TGTGCCAGCAGTGCCAAGATTGCCACCGGGGAGCTGTTTTTT.

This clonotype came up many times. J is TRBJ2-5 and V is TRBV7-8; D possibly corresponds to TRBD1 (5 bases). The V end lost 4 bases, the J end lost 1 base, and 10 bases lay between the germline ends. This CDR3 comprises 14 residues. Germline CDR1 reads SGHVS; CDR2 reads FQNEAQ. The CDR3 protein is CASSSTEFQETQYF. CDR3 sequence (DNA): TGTGCCAGCAGCTCGACAGAGTTCCAAGAGACCCAGTACTTC.

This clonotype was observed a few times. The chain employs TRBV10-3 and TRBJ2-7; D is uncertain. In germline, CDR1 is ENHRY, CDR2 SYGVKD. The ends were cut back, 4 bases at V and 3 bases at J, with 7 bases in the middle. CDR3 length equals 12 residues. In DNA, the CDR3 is TGTGCCATCAGTGGTTTGTGCTACGAGCAGTACTTC. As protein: CAISGLCYEQYF.

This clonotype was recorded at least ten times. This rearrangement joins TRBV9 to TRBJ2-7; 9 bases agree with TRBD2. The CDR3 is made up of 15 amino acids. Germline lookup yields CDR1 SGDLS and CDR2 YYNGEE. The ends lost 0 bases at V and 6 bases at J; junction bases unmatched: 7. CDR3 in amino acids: CASSVEASGTLEQYF. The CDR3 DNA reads TGTGCCAGCAGCGTAGAGGCTAGCGGGACTCTCGAGCAGTACTTC.

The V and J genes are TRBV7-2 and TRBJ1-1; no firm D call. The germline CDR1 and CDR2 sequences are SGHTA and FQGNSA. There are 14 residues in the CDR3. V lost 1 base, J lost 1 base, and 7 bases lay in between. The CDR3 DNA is TGTGCCAGCAGCTTAGGTATTCGGAACACTGAAGCTTTCTTT. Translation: CASSLGIRNTEAFF. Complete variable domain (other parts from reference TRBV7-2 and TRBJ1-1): GAGVSQSPSNKVTEKGKDVELRCDPISGHTALYWYRQSLGQGLEFLIYFQGNSAPDKSGLPSDRFSAERTGGSVSTLTIQRTQQEDSAVYLCASSLGIRNTEAFFGQGTRLTVV.

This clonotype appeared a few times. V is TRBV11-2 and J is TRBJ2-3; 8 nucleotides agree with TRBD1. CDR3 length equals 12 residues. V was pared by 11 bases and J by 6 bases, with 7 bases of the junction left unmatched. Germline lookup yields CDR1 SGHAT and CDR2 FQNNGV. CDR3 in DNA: TGTGCCGTTGGACAGGGACCGGATACGCAGTATTTT. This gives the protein CAVGQGPDTQYF.

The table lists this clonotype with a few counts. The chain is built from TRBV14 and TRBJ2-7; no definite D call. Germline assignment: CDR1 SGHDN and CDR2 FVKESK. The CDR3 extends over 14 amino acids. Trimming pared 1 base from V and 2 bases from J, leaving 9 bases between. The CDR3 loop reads CASSQGWRPYEQYF. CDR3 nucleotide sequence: TGTGCCAGCAGCCAAGGTTGGCGGCCCTACGAGCAGTACTTC.

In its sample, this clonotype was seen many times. CDR3 amino acids: CASSLGGYYEQYF. In DNA, the CDR3 is TGTGCCAGCAGTCTGGGCGGGTACTACGAGCAGTACTTC. This chain joins TRBV28 and TRBJ2-7; D may be TRBD2 (5 bases). V lost 5 bases to trimming and J lost 3 bases, with 11 bases between them. Germline V lookup: CDR1 MDHEN, CDR2 SYDVKM. CDR3 length: 13 residues.

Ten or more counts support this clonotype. CDR3 coding DNA: TGTGCCAGCATCCTACTCCAGGGGGGCCGGGAGACCCAGTACTTC. Translating it yields CASILLQGGRETQYF. The genes are TRBV12-3 or TRBV12-4 and TRBJ2-5; possibly TRBD1 for D (7 bases). The CDR3 is 15 residues long. Trimming took 7 bases from V and 5 from J, leaving 20 bases between them.

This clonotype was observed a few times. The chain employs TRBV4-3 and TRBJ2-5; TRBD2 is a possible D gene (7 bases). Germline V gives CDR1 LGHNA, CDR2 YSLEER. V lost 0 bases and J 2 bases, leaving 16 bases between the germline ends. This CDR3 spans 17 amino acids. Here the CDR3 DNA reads TGCGCCAGCAGCCAAGAAGTTGGCGGGGGCTCTCAAGAGACCCAGTACTTC. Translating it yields CASSQEVGGGSQETQYF.

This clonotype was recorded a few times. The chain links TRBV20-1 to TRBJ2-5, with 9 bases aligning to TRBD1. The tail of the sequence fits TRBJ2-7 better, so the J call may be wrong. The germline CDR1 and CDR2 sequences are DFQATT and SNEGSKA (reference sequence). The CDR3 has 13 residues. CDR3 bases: TGCAGTGCTAGTAAACAGGGGGCGACCGAGCAGTACTTC. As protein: CSASKQGATEQYF.

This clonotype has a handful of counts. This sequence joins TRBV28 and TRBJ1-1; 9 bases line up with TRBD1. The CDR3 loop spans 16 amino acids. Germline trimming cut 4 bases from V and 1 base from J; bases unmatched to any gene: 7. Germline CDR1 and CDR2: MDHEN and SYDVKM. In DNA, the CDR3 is TGTGCCAGCAGTTCCAATCACAGGGGGCGGAACACTGAAGCTTTCTTT. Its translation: CASSSNHRGRNTEAFF.

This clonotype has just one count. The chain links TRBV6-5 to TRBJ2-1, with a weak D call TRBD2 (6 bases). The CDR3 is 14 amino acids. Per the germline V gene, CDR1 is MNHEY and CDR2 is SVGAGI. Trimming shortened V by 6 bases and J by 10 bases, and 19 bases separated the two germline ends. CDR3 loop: CASSGGNGAYEQFF. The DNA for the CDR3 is TGTGCCAGCAGCGGGGGAAACGGCGCCTACGAGCAGTTCTTC.

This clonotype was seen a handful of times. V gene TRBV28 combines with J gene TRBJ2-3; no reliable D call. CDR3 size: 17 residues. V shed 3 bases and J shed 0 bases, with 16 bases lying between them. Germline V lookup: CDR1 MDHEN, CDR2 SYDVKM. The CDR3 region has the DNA TGTGCCAGCAGTTTCCCCGAGTCCTTACTTAGCACAGATACGCAGTATTTT. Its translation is CASSFPESLLSTDTQYF. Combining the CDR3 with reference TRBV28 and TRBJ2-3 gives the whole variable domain DVKVTQSSRYLVKRTGEKVFLECVQDMDHENMFWYRQDPGLGLRLIYFSYDVKMKEKGDIPEGYSVSREKKERFSLILESASTNQTSMYLCASSFPESLLSTDTQYFGPGTRLTVL.

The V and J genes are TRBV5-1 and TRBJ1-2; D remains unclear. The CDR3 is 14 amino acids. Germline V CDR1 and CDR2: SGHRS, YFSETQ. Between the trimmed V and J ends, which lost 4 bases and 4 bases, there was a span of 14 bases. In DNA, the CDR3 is TGCGCCAGCAGCCCCGGAGGGCTAATCTATGGCTACACCTTC. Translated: CASSPGGLIYGYTF.

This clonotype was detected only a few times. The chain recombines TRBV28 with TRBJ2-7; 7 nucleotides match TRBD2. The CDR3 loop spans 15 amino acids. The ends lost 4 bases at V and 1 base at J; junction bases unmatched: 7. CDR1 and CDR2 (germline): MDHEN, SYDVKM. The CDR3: CASSSSGLGSYEQYF. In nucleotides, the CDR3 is TGTGCCAGCAGTTCCTCTGGACTAGGATCCTACGAGCAGTACTTC. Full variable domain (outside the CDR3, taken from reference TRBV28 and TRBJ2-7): DVKVTQSSRYLVKRTGEKVFLECVQDMDHENMFWYRQDPGLGLRLIYFSYDVKMKEKGDIPEGYSVSREKKERFSLILESASTNQTSMYLCASSSSGLGSYEQYFGPGTRLTVT.

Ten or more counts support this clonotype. The CDR3 DNA reads as TGTGCCAGCAGCGTAGCGGGACAGGGGGCCTACAATGAGCAGTTCTTC. Translated: CASSVAGQGAYNEQFF. The chain joins TRBV9 to TRBJ2-1; 11 positions match TRBD1. The CDR3 is 16 amino acids. The V gene's germline CDR1 is SGDLS and CDR2 YYNGEE. The V segment lost 0 bases and the J segment 2 bases; nucleotides outside the gene matches: 1.

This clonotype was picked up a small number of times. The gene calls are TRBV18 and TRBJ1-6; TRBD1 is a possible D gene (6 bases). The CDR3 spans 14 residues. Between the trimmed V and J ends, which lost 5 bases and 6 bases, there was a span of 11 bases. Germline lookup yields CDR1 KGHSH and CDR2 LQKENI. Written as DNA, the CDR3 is TGTGCCAGCTCAGCGGACAGCCCTAATTCACCCCTCCACTTT. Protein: CASSADSPNSPLHF.

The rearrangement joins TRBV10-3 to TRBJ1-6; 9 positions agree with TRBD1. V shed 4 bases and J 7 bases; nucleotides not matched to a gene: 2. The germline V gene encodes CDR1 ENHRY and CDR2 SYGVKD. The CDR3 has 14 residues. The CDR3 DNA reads TGTGCCATCAGTGCTGACAGGGGGAATTCACCCCTCCACTTT. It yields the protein CAISADRGNSPLHF.

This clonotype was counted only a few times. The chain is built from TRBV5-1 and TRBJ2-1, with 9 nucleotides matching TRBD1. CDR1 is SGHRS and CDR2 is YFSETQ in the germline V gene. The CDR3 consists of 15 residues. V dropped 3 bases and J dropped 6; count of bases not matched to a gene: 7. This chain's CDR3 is CASSSRTGACNEQFF. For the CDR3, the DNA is TGCGCCAGCAGCTCCCGGACAGGGGCCTGCAATGAGCAGTTCTTC.

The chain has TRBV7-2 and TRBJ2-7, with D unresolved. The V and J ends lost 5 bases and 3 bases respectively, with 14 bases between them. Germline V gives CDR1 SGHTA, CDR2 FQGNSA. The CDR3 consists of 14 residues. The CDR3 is CASSPHQRGYEQYF. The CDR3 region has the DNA TGTGCCAGCAGCCCCCATCAGCGCGGCTACGAGCAGTACTTC.

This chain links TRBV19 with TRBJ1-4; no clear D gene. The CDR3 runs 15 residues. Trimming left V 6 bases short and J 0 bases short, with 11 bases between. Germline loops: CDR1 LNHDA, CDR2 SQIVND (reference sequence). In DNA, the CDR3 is TGTGCCAGTAGCCTCGTCCCGGCAACTAATGAAAAACTGTTTTTT. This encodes CASSLVPATNEKLFF.

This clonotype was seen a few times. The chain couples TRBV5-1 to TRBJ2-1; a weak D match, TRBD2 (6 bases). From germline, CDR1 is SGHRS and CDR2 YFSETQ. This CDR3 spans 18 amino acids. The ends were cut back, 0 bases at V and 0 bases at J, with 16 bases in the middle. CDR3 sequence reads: CASSLGAGTFSSYNEQFF. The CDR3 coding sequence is TGCGCCAGCAGCTTGGGGGCCGGGACTTTTAGCTCCTACAATGAGCAGTTCTTC.

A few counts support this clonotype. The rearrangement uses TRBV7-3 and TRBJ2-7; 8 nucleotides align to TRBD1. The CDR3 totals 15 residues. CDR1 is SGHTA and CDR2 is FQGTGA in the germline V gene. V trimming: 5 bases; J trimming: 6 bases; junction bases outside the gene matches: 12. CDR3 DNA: TGTGCCAGCAGCGGTGCCCAGGACAGGGTTACCGAGCAGTACTTC. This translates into CASSGAQDRVTEQYF. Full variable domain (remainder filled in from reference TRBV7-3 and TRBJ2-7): GAGVSQTPSNKVTEKGKYVELRCDPISGHTALYWYRQSLGQGPEFLIYFQGTGAADDSGLPNDRFFAVRPEGSVSTLKIQRTERGDSAVYLCASSGAQDRVTEQYFGPGTRLTVT.